The clone carrying this T cell receptor beta chain came up once. This entry comes from a study of blood T cell repertoires in COVID-19. Cohorts were determined from participant-reported clinical history. Either two negative PCRs, clearance, or symptom resolution qualified Cohort 3 donors as recovered. The CDR3 is 14 residues long. The junction had 4 bases not matched to a gene; V was cut back by 3 bases and J by 6 bases. CDR1 is LNHDA, CDR2 SQIVND, per germline (reference sequence). Here immunoSEQ multiplex PCR was the method, and the copy in TCRdb shows in-frame clones only, minus some. Of around 330,000 clones listed, approximately 91% are singletons.

V and J are TRBV19 and TRBJ1-5, with TRBD1 matching over 8 bases. Sequences were obtained from PBMCs or T cells enriched from blood (not recorded which). This clonotype originated in a man aged 55-75 years who had recovered from COVID-19. Here the CDR3 DNA reads TGTGCCAGTAGTATCAACAGGGGGTTTCAGCCCCAGCATTTT. Its protein product is CASSINRGFQPQHF. Based on the CDR3 plus reference TRBV19 and TRBJ1-5, the full variable domain is DGGITQSPKYLFRKEGQNVTLSCEQNLNHDAMYWYRQDPGQGLRLIYYSQIVNDFQKGDIAEGYSVSREKKESFPLTVTSAQKNPTAFYLCASSINRGFQPQHFGDGTRLSIL.